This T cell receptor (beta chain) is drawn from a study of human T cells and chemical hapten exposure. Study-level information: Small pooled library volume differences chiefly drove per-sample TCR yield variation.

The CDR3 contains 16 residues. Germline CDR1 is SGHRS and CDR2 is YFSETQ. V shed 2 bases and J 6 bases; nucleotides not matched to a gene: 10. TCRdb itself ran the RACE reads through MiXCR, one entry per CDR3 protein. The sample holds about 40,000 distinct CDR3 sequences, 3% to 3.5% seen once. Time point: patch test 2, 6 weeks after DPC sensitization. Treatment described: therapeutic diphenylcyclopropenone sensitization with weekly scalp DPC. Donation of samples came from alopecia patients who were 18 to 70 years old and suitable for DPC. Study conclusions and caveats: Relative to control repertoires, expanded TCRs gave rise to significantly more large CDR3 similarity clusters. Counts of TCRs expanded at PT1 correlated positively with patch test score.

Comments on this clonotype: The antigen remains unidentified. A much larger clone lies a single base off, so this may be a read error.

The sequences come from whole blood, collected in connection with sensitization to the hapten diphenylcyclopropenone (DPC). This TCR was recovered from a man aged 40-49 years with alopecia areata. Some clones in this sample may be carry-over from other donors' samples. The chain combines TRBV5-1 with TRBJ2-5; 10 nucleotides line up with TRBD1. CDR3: CASSFSGQGGWKTQYF. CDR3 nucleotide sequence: TGCGCCAGCAGCTTTTCAGGACAGGGGGGGTGGAAGACCCAGTACTTC.